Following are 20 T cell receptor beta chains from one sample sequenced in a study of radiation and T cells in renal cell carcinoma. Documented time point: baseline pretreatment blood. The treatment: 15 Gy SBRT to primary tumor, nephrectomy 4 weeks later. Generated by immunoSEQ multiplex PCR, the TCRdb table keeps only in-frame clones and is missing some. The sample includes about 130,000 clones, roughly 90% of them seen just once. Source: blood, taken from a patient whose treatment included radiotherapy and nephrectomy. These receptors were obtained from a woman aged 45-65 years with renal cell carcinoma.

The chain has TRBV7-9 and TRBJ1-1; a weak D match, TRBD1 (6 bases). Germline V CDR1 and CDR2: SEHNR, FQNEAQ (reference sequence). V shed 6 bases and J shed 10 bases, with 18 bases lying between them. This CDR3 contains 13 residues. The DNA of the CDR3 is TGTGCCAGCAGTTCATACAGGGTGGTTGTAGCTTTCTTT. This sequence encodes CASSSYRVVVAFF.

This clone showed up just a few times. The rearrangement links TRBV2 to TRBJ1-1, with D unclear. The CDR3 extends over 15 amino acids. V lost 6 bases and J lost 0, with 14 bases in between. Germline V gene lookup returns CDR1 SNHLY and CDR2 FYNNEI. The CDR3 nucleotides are TGTGCCAGCAGACATAGGTCGTACATGAACACTGAAGCTTTCTTT. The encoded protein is CASRHRSYMNTEAFF.

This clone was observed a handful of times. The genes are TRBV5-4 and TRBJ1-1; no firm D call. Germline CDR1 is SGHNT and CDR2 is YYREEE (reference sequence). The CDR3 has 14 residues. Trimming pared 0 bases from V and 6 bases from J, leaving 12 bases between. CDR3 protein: CASSLAQVGSEAFF. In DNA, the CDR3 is TGTGCCAGCAGCTTGGCCCAGGTAGGCTCTGAAGCTTTCTTT.

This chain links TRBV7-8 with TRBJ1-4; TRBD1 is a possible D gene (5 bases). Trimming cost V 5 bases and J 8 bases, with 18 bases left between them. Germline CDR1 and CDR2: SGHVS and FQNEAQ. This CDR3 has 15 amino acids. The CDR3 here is CASSLRLTGGEKLFF. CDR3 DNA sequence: TGTGCCAGCAGCCTACGCCTCACCGGGGGGGAAAAACTGTTTTTT.

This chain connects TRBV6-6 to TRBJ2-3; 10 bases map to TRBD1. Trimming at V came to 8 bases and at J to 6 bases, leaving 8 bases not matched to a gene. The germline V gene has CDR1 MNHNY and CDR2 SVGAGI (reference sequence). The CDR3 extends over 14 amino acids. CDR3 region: CASHTGTGADTQYF. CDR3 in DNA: TGTGCCAGCCACACCGGGACAGGGGCGGATACGCAGTATTTT.

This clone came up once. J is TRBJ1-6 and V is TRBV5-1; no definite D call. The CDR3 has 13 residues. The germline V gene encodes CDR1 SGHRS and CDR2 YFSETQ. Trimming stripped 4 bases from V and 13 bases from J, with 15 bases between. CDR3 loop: CASSPNSGEPLHF. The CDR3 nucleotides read TGCGCCAGCAGCCCCAATAGTGGTGAGCCCCTCCACTTT.

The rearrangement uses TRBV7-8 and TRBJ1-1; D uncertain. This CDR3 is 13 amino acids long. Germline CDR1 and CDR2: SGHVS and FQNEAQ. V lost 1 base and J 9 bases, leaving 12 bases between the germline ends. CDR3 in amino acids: CASSLGQAYQAFF. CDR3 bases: TGTGCCAGCAGCTTAGGGCAGGCTTACCAAGCTTTCTTT.

Written as DNA, the CDR3 is TGTGCCAGCAGCGTAAACGGGGGCGAGCCCCAGCATTTT. It encodes CASSVNGGEPQHF. The gene calls are TRBV9 and TRBJ1-5; TRBD1 might be the D (6 bases). The CDR3 is 13 residues long. Trimming took off 1 base at V and 8 bases at J, with 10 bases between the two ends. Germline-derived CDR1 and CDR2 are SGDLS and YYNGEE.

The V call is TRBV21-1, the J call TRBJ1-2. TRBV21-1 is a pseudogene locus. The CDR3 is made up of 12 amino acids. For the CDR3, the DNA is TGTGCCAGCAGCAAAGTGGTCTATGGCTACACCTTC. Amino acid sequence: CASSKVVYGYTF.

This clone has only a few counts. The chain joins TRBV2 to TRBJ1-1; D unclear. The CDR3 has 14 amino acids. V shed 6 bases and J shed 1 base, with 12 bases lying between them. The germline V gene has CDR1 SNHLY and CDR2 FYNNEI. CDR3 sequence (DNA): TGTGCCAGCAGACGGATACAGCGGAACACTGAAGCTTTCTTT. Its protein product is CASRRIQRNTEAFF.

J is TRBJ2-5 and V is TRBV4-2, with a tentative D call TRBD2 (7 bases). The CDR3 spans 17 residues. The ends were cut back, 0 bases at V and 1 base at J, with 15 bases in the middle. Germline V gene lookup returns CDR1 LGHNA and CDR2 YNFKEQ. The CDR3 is CASSQERARGPQETQYF. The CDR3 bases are TGTGCCAGCAGCCAAGAGAGGGCGCGGGGGCCCCAAGAGACCCAGTACTTC.

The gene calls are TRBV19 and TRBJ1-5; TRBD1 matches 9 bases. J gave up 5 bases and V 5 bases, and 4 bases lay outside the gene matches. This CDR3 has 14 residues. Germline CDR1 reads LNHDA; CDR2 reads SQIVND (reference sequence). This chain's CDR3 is CASSLQGADQPQHF. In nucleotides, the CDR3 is TGTGCCAGTAGTTTACAGGGGGCGGATCAGCCCCAGCATTTT.

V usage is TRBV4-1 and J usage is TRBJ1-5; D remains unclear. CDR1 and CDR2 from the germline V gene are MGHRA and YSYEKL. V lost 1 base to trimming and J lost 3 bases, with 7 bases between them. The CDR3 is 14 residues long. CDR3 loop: CASSQGTPNQPQHF. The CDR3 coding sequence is TGCGCCAGCAGCCAAGGGACCCCCAATCAGCCCCAGCATTTT.

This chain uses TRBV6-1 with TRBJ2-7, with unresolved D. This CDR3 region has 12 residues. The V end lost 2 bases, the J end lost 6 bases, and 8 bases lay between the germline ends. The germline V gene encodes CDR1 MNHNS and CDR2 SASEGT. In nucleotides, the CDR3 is TGTGCCAGCAGTGAAAGTAGCTCCGAGCAGTACTTC. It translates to CASSESSSEQYF.

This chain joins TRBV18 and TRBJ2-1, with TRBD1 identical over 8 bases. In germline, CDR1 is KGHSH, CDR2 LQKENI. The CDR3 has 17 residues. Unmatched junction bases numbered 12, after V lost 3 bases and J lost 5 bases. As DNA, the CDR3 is TGTGCCAGCTCACCTCGTACCGGGACAGGCTACAACAATGAGCAGTTCTTC. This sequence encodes CASSPRTGTGYNNEQFF.

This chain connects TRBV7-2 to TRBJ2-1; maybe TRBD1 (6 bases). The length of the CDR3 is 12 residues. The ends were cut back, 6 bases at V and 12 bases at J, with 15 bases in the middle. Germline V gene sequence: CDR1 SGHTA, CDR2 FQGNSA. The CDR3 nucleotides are TGTGCCAGCAGTAACACAGGGTTGGTGCAGTTCTTC. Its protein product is CASSNTGLVQFF.

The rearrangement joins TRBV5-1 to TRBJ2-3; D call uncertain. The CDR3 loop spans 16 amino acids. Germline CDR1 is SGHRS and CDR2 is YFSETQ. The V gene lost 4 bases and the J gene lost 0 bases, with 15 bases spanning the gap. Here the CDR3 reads CASSLGWSQSTDTQYF. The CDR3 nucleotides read TGCGCCAGCAGCCTGGGATGGAGTCAGAGCACAGATACGCAGTATTTT.

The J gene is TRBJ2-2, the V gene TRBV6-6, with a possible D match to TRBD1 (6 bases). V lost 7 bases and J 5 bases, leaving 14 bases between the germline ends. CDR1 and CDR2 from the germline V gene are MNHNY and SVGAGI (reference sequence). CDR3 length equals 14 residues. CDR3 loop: CASNRDARTGELFF. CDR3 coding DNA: TGTGCCAGCAACAGGGACGCGCGGACCGGGGAGCTGTTTTTT.

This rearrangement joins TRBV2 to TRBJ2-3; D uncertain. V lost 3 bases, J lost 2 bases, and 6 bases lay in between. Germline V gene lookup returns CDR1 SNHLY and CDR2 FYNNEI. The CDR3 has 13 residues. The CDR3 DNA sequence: TGTGCCAGCAGTGACGGTTACACAGATACGCAGTATTTT. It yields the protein CASSDGYTDTQYF.

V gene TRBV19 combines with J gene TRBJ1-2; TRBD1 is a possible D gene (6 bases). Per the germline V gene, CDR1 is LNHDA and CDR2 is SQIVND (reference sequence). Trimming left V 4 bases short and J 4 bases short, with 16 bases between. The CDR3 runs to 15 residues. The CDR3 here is CASSTTGSLSYGYTF. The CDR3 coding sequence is TGTGCCAGTAGTACAACAGGGTCCCTGAGCTATGGCTACACCTTC.